The 22 T cell receptor beta chains below were found in one sample sequenced in a study of T cells in tuberculosis (dated by TCRdb to 2016 to 2019). The protocol used for the library was the immunoSEQ multiplex PCR assay. This immuneACCESS table, as held by TCRdb, lists in-frame sequences with V and J called but not all clones. Of the missing ones, under half trace to an unresolved V gene in checked studies; the others have no known cause. The sample records about 59,000 clones, 81% of which are singletons. Roughly 13% of the sample comes from the top ten. PBMC were thawed, rested overnight, stained with GMM-loaded CD1B tetramer, a Live/Dead dye and anti-CD3, and then sorted on a FACS Aria II. CD1B tetramers were loaded with C32 glucose monomycolate purified from Rhodococcus equi. Sequenced sample: CD1b-GMM tetramer-negative cells sorted from PBMCs. The cell subset or site label here, explained by the study, means: T cells not binding CD1B-GMM tetramer, sorted from same donor. The receptor set was obtained from an adult woman with latent tuberculosis.

The V and J genes are TRBV18 and TRBJ1-2; D is uncertain. The CDR3 is 17 residues long. CDR1 and CDR2 (germline): KGHSH, LQKENI. Trimming stripped 3 bases from V and 8 bases from J, with 25 bases between. CDR3 in amino acids: CASSPLSSSGGMQGYTF. CDR3 DNA sequence: TGTGCCAGCTCACCCCTTAGCTCCTCGGGAGGGATGCAAGGCTACACCTTC.

The chain employs TRBV5-1 and TRBJ2-2; possible D gene TRBD2, 5 bases. V was cut by 1 base and J by 0 bases, with 10 bases left in between. CDR1 is SGHRS and CDR2 is YFSETQ in the germline V gene. This CDR3 has 16 amino acids. The CDR3 loop reads CASSLRGPANTGELFF. The DNA of the CDR3 is TGCGCCAGCAGCTTGAGAGGGCCCGCGAACACCGGGGAGCTGTTTTTT.

The chain uses TRBV5-6 and TRBJ1-2; 10 bases match TRBD1. The CDR3 is 15 amino acids. The germline V gene encodes CDR1 SGHDT and CDR2 YYEEEE. V trimming: 5 bases; J trimming: 7 bases; junction bases outside the gene matches: 11. CDR3 sequence: CASSLPGQGLSGYTF. The CDR3 coding sequence is TGTGCCAGCAGTTTGCCGGGACAGGGGCTTAGTGGCTACACCTTC.

This clone has more than one count but fewer than ten. The CDR3 nucleotides are TGTGCCAGCAGTGCCAAGGGGCCCGGCACCGGGGAGCTGTTTTTT. Amino acid sequence: CASSAKGPGTGELFF. The chain carries TRBV6-4 and TRBJ2-2, with TRBD1 as a possible D gene (5 bases). Germline V lookup: CDR1 MRHNA, CDR2 SNTAGT. The CDR3 has 15 residues. The V end was cut by 4 bases, the J end by 4 bases, with 13 bases between.

V and J are TRBV10-3 and TRBJ2-5; TRBD2 matches 12 bases. J was trimmed by 1 base and V by 10 bases; bases with no gene match: 7. The CDR3 has 15 residues. Germline V CDR1 and CDR2: ENHRY, SYGVKD. CDR3 region: CASGLAGTLQETQYF. The CDR3 bases are TGTGCCAGCGGACTAGCGGGGACCCTCCAAGAGACCCAGTACTTC.

The chain joins TRBV5-1 to TRBJ2-7; 10 nucleotides align to TRBD1. The CDR3 consists of 15 residues. Trimming removed 4 bases from V and 0 bases from J; junction bases left unmatched: 4. Germline loops: CDR1 SGHRS, CDR2 YFSETQ. CDR3 nucleotides: TGCGCCAGCAGCGGCGGGACAGGGGACTCCTACGAGCAGTACTTC. It is translated as CASSGGTGDSYEQYF. Full variable domain (missing parts from reference TRBV5-1 and TRBJ2-7): KAGVTQTPRYLIKTRGQQVTLSCSPISGHRSVSWYQQTPGQGLQFLFEYFSETQRNKGNFPGRFSGRQFSNSRSEMNVSTLELGDSALYLCASSGGTGDSYEQYFGPGTRLTVT.

This chain uses TRBV5-4 with TRBJ2-7, with D possibly being TRBD1 (8 bases). The ends were cut back, 6 bases at V and 7 bases at J, with 26 bases in the middle. The germline gives CDR1 SGHNT, CDR2 YYREEE (reference sequence). The CDR3 covers 16 residues. In DNA, the CDR3 is TGTGCCAGCACATCCGGCGGACAGGGAGGGGCCCGGGAGCAGTACTTC. Its protein is CASTSGGQGGAREQYF.

The J gene is TRBJ1-2, the V gene TRBV14; TRBD1 matches 9 bases. Germline-derived CDR1 and CDR2 are SGHDN and FVKESK. The CDR3 has 14 amino acids. Germline trimming cut 3 bases from V and 6 bases from J; bases unmatched to any gene: 5. DNA of the CDR3: TGTGCCAGCAGCCATTTACAGGGGGCGGATGGCTACACCTTC. Residues: CASSHLQGADGYTF. The entire variable domain, with the rest obtained from reference TRBV14 and TRBJ1-2, is as follows: EAGVTQFPSHSVIEKGQTVTLRCDPISGHDNLYWYRRVMGKEIKFLLHFVKESKQDESGMPNNRFLAERTGGTYSTLKVQPAELEDSGVYFCASSHLQGADGYTFGSGTRLTVV.

V usage is TRBV19 and J usage is TRBJ2-1, with D possibly being TRBD1 (6 bases). V lost 3 bases, J lost 14 bases, and 17 bases lay in between. CDR3 length: 13 amino acids. CDR1 is LNHDA and CDR2 is SQIVND in the germline V gene (reference sequence). The CDR3 DNA reads TGTGCCAGTAGTATGGCGCAAAGGGGACATAAGTTCTTC. Amino acids: CASSMAQRGHKFF.

The chain has TRBV14 and TRBJ2-7; 10 positions match TRBD1. CDR1 and CDR2 (germline): SGHDN, FVKESK. CDR3 length equals 14 residues. V trimming: 2 bases; J trimming: 6 bases; junction bases outside the gene matches: 4. CDR3 loop: CASSQPGTGAEQYF. The DNA for the CDR3 is TGTGCCAGCAGCCAACCCGGGACAGGGGCCGAGCAGTACTTC.

This clone has just a few counts. The rearrangement joins TRBV9 to TRBJ2-7; D perhaps matches TRBD1 (5 bases). The V end was cut by 0 bases, the J end by 6 bases, with 13 bases between. The CDR3 sequence is 14 residues long. Germline assignment: CDR1 SGDLS and CDR2 YYNGEE. The CDR3 sequence is CASSVGQGPGEQYF. CDR3 coding DNA: TGTGCCAGCAGCGTAGGGCAGGGTCCAGGCGAGCAGTACTTC.

The rearrangement joins TRBV6-1 to TRBJ2-2; 11 positions match TRBD2. The V and J ends lost 2 bases and 2 bases, in that order; junction bases with no gene match: 7. CDR3 length equals 18 residues. CDR1 MNHNS and CDR2 SASEGT come from the germline V gene. The CDR3 loop reads CASSETLAGGLNTGELFF. The DNA for the CDR3 is TGTGCCAGCAGTGAAACCCTAGCGGGGGGTCTTAACACCGGGGAGCTGTTTTTT.

The chain joins TRBV5-4 to TRBJ2-3; no firm D call. Trimming removed 0 bases from V and 6 bases from J, with 8 bases in between. CDR1 and CDR2 (germline): SGHNT, YYREEE (reference sequence). The CDR3 is 13 amino acids. The CDR3 reads CASSLDRQDTQYF. The CDR3 coding sequence is TGTGCCAGCAGCTTGGACCGTCAGGATACGCAGTATTTT.

The V and J genes are TRBV7-2 and TRBJ2-3; tentatively, D is TRBD2 (7 bases). The CDR3 contains 17 residues. Trimming cost V 0 bases and J 2 bases, with 15 bases left between them. From germline, CDR1 is SGHTA and CDR2 FQGNSA. The CDR3 loop reads CASSLALTGGFTDTQYF. DNA for the CDR3: TGTGCCAGCAGCTTAGCGCTAACGGGGGGCTTCACAGATACGCAGTATTTT.

CDR3 amino acids: CASGLGSGTGGYEQYF. In nucleotides, the CDR3 is TGTGCTAGTGGTTTGGGCTCCGGCACAGGGGGGTACGAGCAGTACTTC. V is TRBV12-5 and J is TRBJ2-7; TRBD1 agrees at 8 bases. Germline V CDR1 and CDR2: LGHNT, FRNRAP. This CDR3 spans 16 amino acids. The ends lost 1 base at V and 4 bases at J; junction bases unmatched: 9. The entire variable domain, with the rest obtained from reference TRBV12-5 and TRBJ2-7, is as follows: DARVTQTPRHKVTEMGQEVTMRCQPILGHNTVFWYRQTMMQGLELLAYFRNRAPLDDSGMPKDRFSAEMPDATLATLKIQPSEPRDSAVYFCASGLGSGTGGYEQYFGPGTRLTVT.

The rearrangement joins TRBV28 to TRBJ1-2, with 7 nucleotides matching TRBD1. Trimming took 5 bases from V and 4 from J; bases not matched to a gene: 10. Germline CDR1 MDHEN, CDR2 SYDVKM. This CDR3 has 15 residues. The CDR3 region is CASSVYRGSGYGYTF. For the CDR3, the DNA is TGTGCCAGCAGTGTCTACAGGGGCTCAGGCTATGGCTACACCTTC.

Only a few counts were recorded for this clone. The genes are TRBV28 and TRBJ2-2; possibly TRBD1 for D (6 bases). V was cut by 1 base and J by 7 bases, with 19 bases left in between. Germline V gene lookup returns CDR1 MDHEN and CDR2 SYDVKM. This CDR3 has 17 amino acids. CDR3 in DNA: TGTGCCAGCAGTTTATCGGGGACACGGGTCGAGAGCGGGGAGCTGTTTTTT. Amino acid sequence: CASSLSGTRVESGELFF. Full variable domain (remainder filled in from reference TRBV28 and TRBJ2-2): DVKVTQSSRYLVKRTGEKVFLECVQDMDHENMFWYRQDPGLGLRLIYFSYDVKMKEKGDIPEGYSVSREKKERFSLILESASTNQTSMYLCASSLSGTRVESGELFFGEGSRLTVL.

The genes are TRBV5-4 and TRBJ1-2; 11 bases align to TRBD1. The germline CDR1 and CDR2 sequences are SGHNT and YYREEE (reference sequence). After removal of 3 bases from V and 7 bases from J, the junction contained 8 bases not matched to a gene. CDR3 length: 15 residues. The DNA of the CDR3 is TGTGCCAGCAGCTGGGGGGACAGGGGGGTGAGTGGCTACACCTTC. It is translated as CASSWGDRGVSGYTF. The full variable domain, completed using reference TRBV5-4 and TRBJ1-2, is ETGVTQSPTHLIKTRGQQVTLRCSSQSGHNTVSWYQQALGQGPQFIFQYYREEENGRGNFPPRFSGLQFPNYSSELNVNALELDDSALYLCASSWGDRGVSGYTFGSGTRLTVV.

CDR3 in amino acids: CASAWHSGHNTGELFF. The CDR3 DNA is TGTGCCAGCGCTTGGCATAGCGGGCACAACACCGGGGAGCTGTTTTTT. The genes are TRBV27 and TRBJ2-2; 7 bases match TRBD2. CDR1 MNHEY and CDR2 SMNVEV come from the germline V gene (reference sequence). V was clipped by 8 bases and J by 2 bases; unmatched bases: 11. The CDR3 consists of 16 residues.

Note on this clone: One junction end does not reproduce the germline sequence, and a read error may be involved. The V gene is TRBV29-1, the J gene TRBJ2-3; 8 bases align to TRBD2. CDR3 length equals 13 residues. From germline, CDR1 is SQVTM and CDR2 ANQGSEA. CDR3 bases: TGCAGCGCCGAAAGGTCCCCCGGGAGGGCGTCGGATTTT. This gives the protein CSAERSPGRASDF.

The rearrangement joins TRBV28 to TRBJ1-1; a possible D gene is TRBD1 (6 bases). The CDR3 is made up of 17 amino acids. Germline CDR1 MDHEN, CDR2 SYDVKM. Deletions cut 8 bases from V and 3 bases from J, with 25 bases between. CDR3 DNA: TGTGCCAGCCAACCTATGCGGCAACAGGGTTGGTACACTGAAGCTTTCTTT. It translates to CASQPMRQQGWYTEAFF.

The rearrangement uses TRBV5-1 and TRBJ2-1; 15 bases match TRBD2. CDR1 is SGHRS, CDR2 YFSETQ, per germline. The trim removed 2 bases at V and 8 bases at J, leaving 2 bases unmatched. The CDR3 runs to 15 residues. The CDR3 DNA reads TGCGCCAGCAGCTTAGGGACTAGCGGGAGGCATGAGCAGTTCTTC. This sequence encodes CASSLGTSGRHEQFF.